The 5 T cell receptor beta chains reported below all come from one sample, sequenced in a study of vaccination effects on CD4 cells after COVID-19. Their antigens remain unidentified. CD4+ T cells specific for antigen were expanded with viral peptide pools by the ViraFEST assay before sequencing. Having been cultured for less than 13 days, the cells underwent CD4+ T cell isolation. None of these healthy vaccinees had been infected with SARS-CoV-2 before vaccination. Libraries were prepared by immunoSEQ multiplex PCR; TCRdb keeps only in-frame clonotypes and omits some of them. The sample holds tens of thousands of clones; around 76% are singletons and the top ten take approximately 4%. Sequenced here: CD4+ T cells from PBMCs cultured with HCoV-OC43 spike peptides, sampled before COVID-19 vaccination. Subset reported: HCoV-OC43 spike overlapping peptide pool stimulation. These receptors all come from a human donor who received a COVID-19 vaccine.

CDR3 loop: CASSNPQGQGNTEAFF. DNA of the CDR3: TGTGCCAGCAGCAACCCCCAGGGGCAGGGGAACACTGAAGCTTTCTTT. This chain uses TRBV9 with TRBJ1-1; weak D call: TRBD1 (6 bases). The V gene's germline CDR1 is SGDLS and CDR2 YYNGEE. The ends were cut back, 4 bases at V and 1 base at J, with 17 bases in the middle. The CDR3 covers 16 residues.

The chain recombines TRBV19 with TRBJ1-6, with no clear D. Germline CDR1 reads LNHDA; CDR2 reads SQIVND (reference sequence). Trimming cost V 3 bases and J 7 bases, with 13 bases left between them. The CDR3 runs 15 residues. The CDR3 here is CASSIRGPSNSPLHF. The CDR3 bases are TGTGCCAGTAGTATCCGAGGACCCTCAAATTCACCCCTCCACTTT.

V gene TRBV7-2 combines with J gene TRBJ2-1, with D perhaps matching TRBD1 (5 bases). V dropped 1 base and J dropped 3 bases, with 7 bases sitting between them. The CDR3 consists of 14 residues. Germline CDR1 SGHTA, CDR2 FQGNSA. CDR3 region: CASSLVQVYNEQFF. The DNA for the CDR3 is TGTGCCAGCAGCTTAGTACAGGTCTACAATGAGCAGTTCTTC.

The chain links TRBV28 to TRBJ2-7; D may be TRBD2 (7 bases). Germline CDR1 and CDR2: MDHEN and SYDVKM. CDR3 length: 16 amino acids. The V end lost 2 bases, the J end lost 0 bases, and 14 bases lay between the germline ends. The CDR3 loop is CASSLGGAESSYEQYV. CDR3 bases: TGTGCCAGCAGTTTAGGGGGGGCAGAGAGCTCCTACGAGCAGTACGTC.

This clone was seen just once. The rearrangement links TRBV19 to TRBJ1-2; D gene ambiguous. V lost 1 base, J lost 1 base, and 7 bases lay in between. From germline, CDR1 is LNHDA and CDR2 SQIVND (reference sequence). The CDR3 spans 14 residues. The CDR3 loop reads CASSIGHLNYGYTF. CDR3 DNA sequence: TGTGCCAGTAGTATAGGTCACCTTAACTATGGCTACACCTTC.